This T cell receptor beta chain was documented in a study of tissue T cells after allogeneic stem cell transplantation. In regard to this clone: Germline and genes: mouse. The read ends 1 residue shy of where the CDR3 ends; the end is completed using the germline J gene.

Sequenced by immunoSEQ multiplex PCR; TCRdb stores in-frame clones only, minus some. The profile covers about 7,200 clones, with roughly 50% appearing a single time and 7.7% taken by the ten largest. CDR3 length: 15 residues. Germline-derived CDR1 and CDR2 are KGHTA and FQNQQP. Time point here: mouse harvest day 7 after allogeneic transplant. Tail vein injection delivered 10^7 T-cell-depleted bone marrow cells and 10^6 splenic CD5+ T cells. This mouse GVHD model was MHC-mismatched B6 to BALB/c, profiled day 7 or 14. The chain employs TRBV23 and TRBJ1-6; the D segment call TRBD1 is taken from the table without a DNA check. TRBJ1-6 is known as an ORF, though its function is uncertain. The receptor was isolated from a female BALB/c mouse given C57BL/6 T cells with graft-versus-host disease after an allogeneic hematopoietic cell transplant. The specimen sequenced was lymph node tissue. The DNA read from the CDR3 is TGCTCCAGCAGTCAATGGAAGGGGTATAATTCGCCCCTCTAC. Its protein product is CSSSQWKGYNSPLY. The CDR3 in full is CSSSQWKGYNSPLYF.